The present TCR beta chain was sequenced within a study of post-analysis software for immune sequencing data. Note on this clonotype: Its antigen remains unknown.

Study-wide findings and caveats: Four to six TRBV segments (TRBV5-6, TRBV5-1 and TRBV20-1 among them) occurred more frequently in patients than in controls.

The CDR3 sequence is 15 residues long. Germline-derived CDR1 and CDR2 are SGHRS and YFSETQ. With 0 bases clipped from V and 4 bases from J, the junction kept 4 bases outside the gene matches. TCR beta libraries were prepared from cDNA with unique molecular identifiers. TCRdb used MiXCR to reprocess the PCR reads, holding one entry per CDR3 protein. The sample lists roughly 650,000 distinct CDR3 sequences, roughly three fifths occurring once. The TCR originated in a girl aged 2-10 years with multiple sclerosis. What was sequenced was blood. The rearrangement joins TRBV5-1 to TRBJ1-1; 9 bases match TRBD1. The CDR3 loop is CASSLAGTGSTEAFF. The CDR3 region has the DNA TGCGCCAGCAGCTTGGCCGGGACAGGGTCCACTGAAGCTTTCTTT.